Each of the 10 T cell receptor beta chains below was sequenced from the same sample in a study of blood T cell repertoires in COVID-19. Clones were sequenced by immunoSEQ multiplex PCR, and TCRdb holds only the in-frame ones, with some missing. The table lists some 100,000 clones, roughly 87% of them singletons. The sequencing input was peripheral blood. These receptors were taken from a man between 25 and 39 years old in a cohort sampled during active COVID-19.

The J gene is TRBJ1-1, the V gene TRBV19; D unresolved. The CDR3 runs to 15 residues. CDR1 is LNHDA, CDR2 SQIVND, per germline (reference sequence). Between the trimmed V and J ends, which lost 4 bases and 8 bases, there was a span of 20 bases. The CDR3, as DNA: TGTGCCAGTAGTAATCCTCGTATAGAGAAGTACGAAGCTTTCTTT. It translates to CASSNPRIEKYEAFF.

The chain carries TRBV5-6 and TRBJ2-2; weak D call: TRBD2 (7 bases). CDR1 is SGHDT, CDR2 YYEEEE, per germline. V dropped 2 bases and J dropped 5 bases, with 13 bases sitting between them. The CDR3 contains 15 residues. The CDR3 region has the DNA TGTGCCAGCAGCTTATACGGGGGGCCGACCGGGGAGCTGTTTTTT. Its protein product is CASSLYGGPTGELFF.

The J gene is TRBJ2-4, the V gene TRBV6-1; D is perhaps TRBD2 (5 bases). CDR1 and CDR2 (germline): MNHNS, SASEGT. Trimming cost V 2 bases and J 1 base, with 6 bases left between them. The CDR3 covers 14 residues. The CDR3 coding sequence is TGTGCCAGCAGTGAATCGGGGGCCAAAAACATTCAGTACTTC. This translates into CASSESGAKNIQYF.

V usage is TRBV6-1 and J usage is TRBJ2-7; TRBD2 is a possible D gene (6 bases). The V gene's germline CDR1 is MNHNS and CDR2 SASEGT. V was trimmed by 2 bases and J by 11 bases, leaving 13 bases between them. This CDR3 spans 12 amino acids. In DNA, the CDR3 is TGTGCCAGCAGTGAATCTGCGGGAAGAAAGTACTTC. This encodes CASSESAGRKYF.

This clone was detected a few times. J is TRBJ1-4 and V is TRBV2; perhaps TRBD1 as D (6 bases). The CDR3 spans 18 residues. Deletions cut 2 bases from V and 0 bases from J, with 16 bases between. Germline V CDR1 and CDR2: SNHLY, FYNNEI. CDR3 nucleotides: TGTGCCAGCAGTGAAACCCAGAGGGGGGGCTCAACTAATGAAAAACTGTTTTTT. This encodes CASSETQRGGSTNEKLFF.

V is TRBV3-1 (or the pseudogene TRBV3-2) and J is TRBJ2-5; D possibly corresponds to TRBD2 (5 bases). Per germline, CDR1 LGHDT and CDR2 YNNKEL (reference sequence). Trimming shortened V by 6 bases and J by 8 bases, and 19 bases separated the two germline ends. This CDR3 is built from 14 residues. CDR3 region: CASRKEAPPYTQYF. The CDR3 DNA reads as TGTGCCAGCAGAAAGGAGGCCCCCCCGTACACCCAGTACTTC.

The gene calls are TRBV18 and TRBJ1-3; perhaps TRBD1 as D (6 bases). CDR1 KGHSH and CDR2 LQKENI come from the germline V gene. Trimming shortened V by 6 bases and J by 5 bases, and 17 bases separated the two germline ends. The length of the CDR3 is 15 residues. The CDR3 DNA reads as TGTGCCAGCTCTCCGGCGGGGGCTCCTCGAAACACCATATATTTT. Translation: CASSPAGAPRNTIYF.

The chain employs TRBV5-1 and TRBJ2-7; weak D call: TRBD1 (6 bases). Trimming cost V 4 bases and J 2 bases, with 13 bases left between them. The CDR3 spans 14 residues. Germline V gene sequence: CDR1 SGHRS, CDR2 YFSETQ. CDR3 coding DNA: TGCGCCAGCAGCCCCCGGGACACAGCCTACGAGCAGTACTTC. It translates to CASSPRDTAYEQYF. The full variable domain, in which reference TRBV5-1 and TRBJ2-7 provide the parts outside the CDR3, is KAGVTQTPRYLIKTRGQQVTLSCSPISGHRSVSWYQQTPGQGLQFLFEYFSETQRNKGNFPGRFSGRQFSNSRSEMNVSTLELGDSALYLCASSPRDTAYEQYFGPGTRLTVT.

This clone was seen once. V gene TRBV7-9 combines with J gene TRBJ2-3, with 11 bases identical to TRBD1. The CDR3 spans 15 residues. Germline V gives CDR1 SEHNR, CDR2 FQNEAQ (reference sequence). V dropped 8 bases and J dropped 2; count of bases not matched to a gene: 6. CDR3 sequence: CASGPGQGDTDTQYF. CDR3 bases: TGTGCCAGCGGCCCGGGACAGGGGGACACAGATACGCAGTATTTT.

The chain links TRBV2 to TRBJ1-4, with a tentative D call TRBD1 (6 bases). The CDR3 spans 14 residues. Looked up from germline, CDR1 is SNHLY and CDR2 is FYNNEI. The V end was cut by 7 bases, the J end by 4 bases, with 13 bases between. CDR3 loop: CASTGGQSNEKLFF. In DNA form, the CDR3 reads TGTGCCAGCACTGGAGGACAGAGTAATGAAAAACTGTTTTTT.